This T cell receptor beta chain was sequenced during a study of molecular identifiers for immune sequencing clone quantification. TCRdb called the PCR reads again in MiXCR, with one record for every CDR3 protein. The sample includes 88,000 or so distinct CDR3 sequences, under 25% of them seen just once. Libraries of naive CD8 T cells were made from roughly 20,000 to 1,000,000 sorted cells. They used 10%, 30% or 50% RNA. CDR1 and CDR2 (germline): ENHRY, SYGVKD. The V gene end was trimmed by 6 bases and the J gene end by 1 base; junction bases not matched to a gene: 11. The CDR3 length is 18 residues. The sequencing sample was made of naive CD8+ T cells from blood, with Jurkat cell RNA spiked in. Regarding subset: FACS-sorted CD8+CD4-CCR7+CD45RA+ naive T cells. V is TRBV10-3 and J is TRBJ1-5; TRBD1 matches at 11 bases. The receptor was derived from a human donor in good health. Some libraries in this study had Jurkat cell RNA spiked in. CDR3 loop: CAISDGTGGHRSNQPQHF. CDR3 nucleotide sequence: TGTGCCATCAGCGATGGGACAGGGGGACATCGCAGCAATCAGCCCCAGCATTTT.